A selection of T cell receptor beta chains follows, all from one sample in a study of graft-versus-host responses after intestinal transplantation. The data were produced by immunoSEQ multiplex PCR, yet TCRdb's version contains in-frame clones alone and is incomplete. The repertoire consists of about 15,000 clones, with 33% occurring once and the leading ten covering more than 1.5%. The sample consisted of alloreactive CD8+ T cells from a mixed lymphocyte reaction culture, taken before intestinal transplant. The receptors were sampled from a human patient who received an intestinal transplant. Each CDR3 is given with its conserved first and last residue. The D gene is left open where the match is weak. Part of the rows lack a size; the others show once, few, many or a class for expanded clones.

d_call,v_call,j_call,clone_size,cdr3_nt,cdr3_aa
.,TRBV4-3,TRBJ1-4,.,TGCGCCAGCAGCCAAGACCCGGGCGGGGCGACCTCTAATGAAAAACTGTTTTTT,CASSQDPGGATSNEKLFF
.,TRBV4-1,TRBJ2-1,.,TGCGCCAGCAGCCAAGCGGGGAGCTCCTACAATGAGCAGTTCTTC,CASSQAGSSYNEQFF
.,TRBV4-3,TRBJ2-7,few,TGCGCCAGCAGCCAGTATCAGGGGGGAGGCTACGAGCAGTACTTC,CASSQYQGGGYEQYF
.,TRBV7-9,TRBJ1-6,.,TGTGCCAGCAGCTTACTAGGTGCCGGACAGAGTTCACCCCTCCACTTT,CASSLLGAGQSSPLHF
TRBD1,TRBV12-5,TRBJ2-7,few,TGTGCTAGTGGTTGGGGACAGGGCCGCGACGAGCAGTACTTC,CASGWGQGRDEQYF
.,TRBV4-3,TRBJ1-2,.,TGCGCCAGCAGCCAAGATTCAGGGACAACATATGGCTACACCTTC,CASSQDSGTTYGYTF
TRBD1,TRBV30,TRBJ1-4,.,TGTGCCTGGAGTGGGTCACAGGGGTTGACTAATGAAAAACTGTTTTTT,CAWSGSQGLTNEKLFF
TRBD2,TRBV10-3,TRBJ2-1,.,TGTGCCATCAGTGAGTGGGGGGGGACTAGCCCGCAAGAGCAGTTCTTC,CAISEWGGTSPQEQFF
.,TRBV7-9,TRBJ2-1,.,TGTGCCAGCAGCTTAGCGGCCGTCCTTGAGCAGTTCTTC,CASSLAAVLEQFF
.,TRBV2,TRBJ2-1,.,TGTGCCAGCAGTGAACGAACTTCCAATGAGCAGTTCTTC,CASSERTSNEQFF
TRBD2,TRBV10-3,TRBJ2-3,few,TGTGCCATCAAGAACCTAGCGGACGGCACAGATACGCAGTATTTT,CAIKNLADGTDTQYF
TRBD1,TRBV10-2,TRBJ1-2,.,TGCGCCAGCAGTGAGTCGACAGGGAAAGGCTACACCTTC,CASSESTGKGYTF
TRBD1,TRBV7-6,TRBJ2-7,.,TGTGCCAGCAGCTTAGACACAGTAGGGGCGACAGGGGACTTGGGCGAGCAGTACTTC,CASSLDTVGATGDLGEQYF
.,TRBV9,TRBJ2-7,few,TGTGCCAGCAGCGTTGGGACTTCCTACGAGCAGTACTTC,CASSVGTSYEQYF
TRBD1,TRBV5-1,TRBJ1-1,.,TGCGCCAGCAGCCTTGACAGGGAGTACACTGAAGCTTTCTTT,CASSLDREYTEAFF
TRBD2,TRBV7-6,TRBJ2-2,.,TGTGCCAGCAGCTTAGTCAGCGGGGGGACCGGGGAGCTGTTTTTT,CASSLVSGGTGELFF
.,TRBV2,TRBJ2-7,.,TGTGCCAGCAGTGGGCAGGGTAACTTCTACGAGCAGTACTTC,CASSGQGNFYEQYF
.,TRBV4-3,TRBJ2-3,once,TGCGCCAGCAGCCAACAGGGGACAGATACGCAGTATTTT,CASSQQGTDTQYF
.,TRBV11-3,TRBJ1-1,few,TGTGCCAGCAGCTTAGGGCCAGGGAATACTGAAGCTTTCTTT,CASSLGPGNTEAFF
.,TRBV27,TRBJ2-2,.,TGTGCCAGCAGGACAACCCTCACCGGGGAGCTGTTTTTT,CASRTTLTGELFF
.,TRBV30,TRBJ2-7,.,TGTGCCTGGAACACAGGGCACTCCTACGAGCAGTACTTC,CAWNTGHSYEQYF
.,TRBV5-6,TRBJ2-7,.,TGTGCCAGCAGCTTGCAGAACTCCTACGAGCAGTACTTC,CASSLQNSYEQYF
.,TRBV11-2,TRBJ2-7,.,TGTGCCAGCAGCCTATATTCCTACGAGCAGTACTTC,CASSLYSYEQYF
TRBD1,TRBV4-3,TRBJ2-7,few,TGCGCCAGCAGCCTGACAGGGAATAGAAGACCCTACGAGCAGTACTTC,CASSLTGNRRPYEQYF
.,TRBV7-8,TRBJ1-2,few,TGTGCCAGCAGCCCGACCGCGGGCAGGCAAAACTATGGCTACACCTTC,CASSPTAGRQNYGYTF
.,TRBV9,TRBJ2-1,.,TGTGCCAGCAGCGTATGGACCCATTGGGGGGGCGGGAATGAGCAGTTCTTC,CASSVWTHWGGGNEQFF
TRBD2,TRBV10-1,TRBJ2-1,few,TGCGCCAGCAGTGAGTCCTTAGGAGCGGGGGAGGATGAGCAGTTCTTC,CASSESLGAGEDEQFF
TRBD2,TRBV11-2,TRBJ2-7,.,TGTGCCAGCAGCGGCTCAACTAGCGGGGGGCCTCAATCCTACGAGCAGTACTTC,CASSGSTSGGPQSYEQYF
.,TRBV7-9,TRBJ2-1,few,TGTGCCAGCAGCTCCCCCCAGGGGGGCAATGAGCAGTTCTTC,CASSSPQGGNEQFF
.,TRBV4-1,TRBJ2-7,.,TGCGCCAGCAGCCAAGTCATGGACTACCCCTACGAGCAGTACTTC,CASSQVMDYPYEQYF
TRBD2,TRBV11-3,TRBJ2-7,.,TGTGCCAGCAGCCCAACTAGCGGGGGGGCGGGAGAGCAGTACTTC,CASSPTSGGAGEQYF
TRBD2,TRBV30,TRBJ2-3,.,TGTGCCTGGAGCGCCGCGGGGGGCCCGACAGATACGCAGTATTTT,CAWSAAGGPTDTQYF
TRBD1,TRBV6-5,TRBJ2-7,.,TGTGCCAGCAGTTACGGGGCAGGGGGTTTTTACGAGCAGTACTTC,CASSYGAGGFYEQYF
.,TRBV11-2,TRBJ2-7,.,TGTGCCAGCAGCCGGATGACAGTGAAGTACTCCTACGAGCAGTACTTC,CASSRMTVKYSYEQYF
.,TRBV4-2,TRBJ1-5,.,TGTGCCAGCAGCCAAGGTACAGCTAGCAATCAGCCCCAGCATTTT,CASSQGTASNQPQHF
.,TRBV4-3,TRBJ1-4,few,TGCGCCAGCAGCCAAGATAGGACAAGTTTGACAACTAATGAAAAACTGTTTTTT,CASSQDRTSLTTNEKLFF
.,TRBV4-1,TRBJ1-2,.,TGCGCCAGCAGCCAAGTTGAGGGCTCAGACTATGGCTACACCTTC,CASSQVEGSDYGYTF
.,TRBV5-5,TRBJ2-7,few,TGTGCCAGCAGCTTACTCCTGGCGGCAGGGCCGTCCTACGAGCAGTACTTC,CASSLLLAAGPSYEQYF
.,TRBV4-3,TRBJ1-4,few,TGCGCCAGCAGTATTAGCGGGGCAGGGGCTGAAAAACTGTTTTTT,CASSISGAGAEKLFF
.,TRBV11-1,TRBJ2-7,.,TGTGCCAGCAGCTTACGAGGAGGGGCAAGGGCCTACGAGCAGTACTTC,CASSLRGGARAYEQYF
.,TRBV11-2,TRBJ2-3,.,TGTGCCAGCAGCTCGATGACAGACACAGATACGCAGTATTTT,CASSSMTDTDTQYF
.,TRBV4-3,TRBJ2-3,.,TGCGCCAGCAGCCAAGCTCCGGGGGGCGGCACAGATACGCAGTATTTT,CASSQAPGGGTDTQYF
.,TRBV5-8,TRBJ1-5,.,TGTGCCAGCAGCTCAGAGAGGAGTGTCAATCAGCCCCAGCATTTT,CASSSERSVNQPQHF
TRBD1,TRBV5-4,TRBJ2-3,few,TGTGCCAGCAGCTTCTACAGGGGCGCCGGAGATACGCAGTATTTT,CASSFYRGAGDTQYF
.,TRBV30,TRBJ2-7,.,TGTGCCTGGAGTCCTACAGGTTACGAGCAGTACTTC,CAWSPTGYEQYF
.,TRBV23-1,TRBJ2-5,.,TGCGCCAGCAGTCACAAACAGGGTCCTCCTCGTTCCGGGACCCAGTACTTC,CASSHKQGPPRSGTQYF
.,TRBV18,TRBJ2-2,few,TGTGCCAGCTCACCGGGGGGACTGCCGAACACCGGGGAGCTGTTTTTT,CASSPGGLPNTGELFF
TRBD1,TRBV2,TRBJ2-7,.,TGTGCCAGCAGTGACCCCGGGACAGCCTACGAGCAGTACTTC,CASSDPGTAYEQYF
.,TRBV5-6,TRBJ2-5,.,TGTGCCAGCAGCTCGTCCAGGGGGACCCAGTACTTC,CASSSSRGTQYF
.,TRBV27,TRBJ1-2,once,TGTGCCAGCAGTTTAAAGGCAGGGTCTAACTATGGCTACACCTTC,CASSLKAGSNYGYTF
.,TRBV12-5,TRBJ2-2,few,TGTGCTAGTGGTTATGTTGGGGGGAGAAACACCGGGGAGCTGTTTTTT,CASGYVGGRNTGELFF
.,TRBV19,TRBJ1-1,.,TGTGCCAGTCTCAAACAGGGTGGAAACACTGAAGCTTTCTTT,CASLKQGGNTEAFF
.,TRBV4-1,TRBJ2-7,few,TGCGCCAGCAGCCAACAGTTTTCGGGGGTGAACGAGCAGTACTTC,CASSQQFSGVNEQYF
.,TRBV14,TRBJ2-3,.,TGTGCCAGCAGTCTCCCGGTACCCACAGATACGCAGTATTTT,CASSLPVPTDTQYF
TRBD1,TRBV27,TRBJ2-1,medium-sized,TGTGCCAGCAGTTCAGGGACAGGGGGCTTCAATGAGCAGTTCTTC,CASSSGTGGFNEQFF
TRBD1,TRBV9,TRBJ1-1,few,TGTGCCAGCAGCCCTGACAGGGTGGAAGCTTTCTTT,CASSPDRVEAFF